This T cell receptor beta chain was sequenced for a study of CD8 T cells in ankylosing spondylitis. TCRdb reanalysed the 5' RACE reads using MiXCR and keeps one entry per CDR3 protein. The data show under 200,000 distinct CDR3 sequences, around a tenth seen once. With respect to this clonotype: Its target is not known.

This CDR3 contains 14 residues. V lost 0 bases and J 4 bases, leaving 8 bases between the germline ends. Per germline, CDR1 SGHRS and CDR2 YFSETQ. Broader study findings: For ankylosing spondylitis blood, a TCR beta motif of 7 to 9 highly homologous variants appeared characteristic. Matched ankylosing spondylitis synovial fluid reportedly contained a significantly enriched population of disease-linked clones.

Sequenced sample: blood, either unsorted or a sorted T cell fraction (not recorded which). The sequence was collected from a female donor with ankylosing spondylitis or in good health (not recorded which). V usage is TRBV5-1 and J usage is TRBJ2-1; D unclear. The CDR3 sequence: CASSLADWYNEQFF. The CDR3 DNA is TGCGCCAGCAGCTTGGCCGACTGGTACAATGAGCAGTTCTTC.